This T cell receptor (beta chain) was obtained from a study of T cells in Graves' hyperthyroidism and ophthalmopathy. Germline V gene lookup returns CDR1 LGHNA and CDR2 YNFKEQ. The CDR3 runs 12 residues. V was shortened by 6 bases and J by 8 bases, with 11 bases between the two germline ends. This clonotype has a handful of counts. Amplified TCR beta CDR3 regions came from RNA transcripts. Researchers ran a first-round RT-PCR on the TCR CDR3 using the HTBI primer set. TCRdb reprocessed the multiplex PCR reads via MiXCR and lists one record per CDR3 protein. The table lists over 150,000 distinct CDR3 sequences, 15% to 20% of them singletons.

The TCR was taken from a woman between 45 and 60 years old with Graves' hyperthyroidism. The sequenced material came from blood. The genes are TRBV4-2 and TRBJ2-1; tentatively, D is TRBD2 (5 bases). Here the CDR3 DNA reads TGTGCCAGCAGACAACGGGGATATGAGCAGTTCTTC. This translates into CASRQRGYEQFF.